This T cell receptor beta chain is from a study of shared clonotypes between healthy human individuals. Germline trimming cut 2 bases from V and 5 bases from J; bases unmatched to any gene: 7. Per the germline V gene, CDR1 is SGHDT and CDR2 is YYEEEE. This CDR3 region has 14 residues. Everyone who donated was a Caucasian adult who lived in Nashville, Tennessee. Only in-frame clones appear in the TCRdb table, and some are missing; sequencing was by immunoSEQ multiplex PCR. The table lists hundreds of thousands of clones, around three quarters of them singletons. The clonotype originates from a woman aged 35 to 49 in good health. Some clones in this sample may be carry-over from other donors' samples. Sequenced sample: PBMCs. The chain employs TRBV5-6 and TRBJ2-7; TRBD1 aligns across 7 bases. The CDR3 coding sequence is TGTGCCAGCAGCTTTGTACTAGGGGGCAACGAGCAGTACTTC. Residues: CASSFVLGGNEQYF.